The 27 T cell receptor beta chains presented below share a single source sample, sequenced in a study of blood T cell repertoires in COVID-19 (dated by TCRdb to 2018 to 2021). Libraries were made using the immunoSEQ multiplex PCR assay. TCRdb obtained this table from immuneACCESS and retained in-frame rearrangements with V and J assigned. These tables miss some clones; where compared with another copy, unresolved V genes account for less than half of the shortfall, and the remainder is unexplained. The sample has roughly 75,000 clones on record, 75% to 95% of them singletons. The ten largest clones add up to less than 9% of the sample. The sample taken for sequencing was peripheral blood. Every receptor here comes from a human donor in a cohort sampled during active COVID-19.

The chain uses TRBV6-6 and TRBJ2-2, with 9 bases identical to TRBD1. Trimming removed 5 bases from V and 1 base from J; junction bases left unmatched: 5. Germline V gives CDR1 MNHNY, CDR2 SVGAGI (reference sequence). The CDR3 loop spans 16 amino acids. The CDR3 region is CASSRPGQGNTGELFF. The DNA of the CDR3 is TGTGCCAGCAGTCGACCGGGACAGGGGAACACCGGGGAGCTGTTTTTT.

The chain employs TRBV10-3 and TRBJ2-2; 9 positions agree with TRBD1. The CDR3 spans 14 residues. Germline V gene sequence: CDR1 ENHRY, CDR2 SYGVKD. The junction had 4 bases not matched to a gene; V was cut back by 10 bases and J by 1 base. DNA for the CDR3: TGTGCCACAGGACAGGGGCAGAACACCGGGGAGCTGTTTTTT. It codes for CATGQGQNTGELFF.

The chain has TRBV28 and TRBJ1-1; no firm D call. In germline, CDR1 is MDHEN, CDR2 SYDVKM. The CDR3 covers 13 residues. V gave up 5 bases and J gave up 3 bases, with 10 bases separating them. CDR3 coding DNA: TGTGCCAGCAGTCCTCAGGTGGACACTGAAGCTTTCTTT. Its protein is CASSPQVDTEAFF.

The rearrangement joins TRBV5-1 to TRBJ2-2; 8 bases line up with TRBD1. CDR1 SGHRS and CDR2 YFSETQ come from the germline V gene. J was trimmed by 7 bases and V by 0 bases; bases with no gene match: 11. The CDR3 runs to 17 residues. The CDR3 sequence is CASSLGLKAGGVGELFF. In DNA form, the CDR3 reads TGCGCCAGCAGCTTGGGGTTAAAGGCAGGGGGCGTCGGGGAGCTGTTTTTT.

This clone was counted once. The chain is built from TRBV5-6 and TRBJ2-5, with 11 bases identical to TRBD2. V shed 4 bases and J 3 bases; nucleotides not matched to a gene: 8. Germline lookup yields CDR1 SGHDT and CDR2 YYEEEE. This CDR3 has 16 residues. As DNA, the CDR3 is TGTGCCAGCAGCCCTAAACCGGGACTAGCGGAAGAGACCCAGTACTTC. This gives the protein CASSPKPGLAEETQYF.

The rearrangement links TRBV9 to TRBJ1-2; a possible D gene is TRBD1 (6 bases). This CDR3 is 14 amino acids long. Trimming left V 4 bases short and J 8 bases short, with 18 bases between. Germline V gene lookup returns CDR1 SGDLS and CDR2 YYNGEE. The CDR3 loop is CASSQLPGQRGYTF. In DNA, the CDR3 is TGTGCCAGCAGCCAATTGCCCGGACAGCGGGGCTACACCTTC.

The chain is built from TRBV7-9 and TRBJ2-7; 9 bases are a match to TRBD1. This CDR3 is built from 14 residues. Germline V gene lookup returns CDR1 SEHNR and CDR2 FQNEAQ (reference sequence). J gave up 1 base and V 6 bases, and 4 bases lay outside the gene matches. DNA for the CDR3: TGTGCCAGCAGGACGGGACAGGGATCCTACGAGCAGTACTTC. Translation gives CASRTGQGSYEQYF.

The rearrangement links TRBV13 to TRBJ2-3; TRBD1 matches at 7 bases. The germline V gene encodes CDR1 PRHDT and CDR2 FYEKMQ (reference sequence). Germline trimming cut 4 bases from V and 0 bases from J; bases unmatched to any gene: 7. This CDR3 has 16 amino acids. CDR3 in DNA: TGTGCCAGCAGCTCCAGGGGGACATATAGCACAGATACGCAGTATTTT. Translation gives CASSSRGTYSTDTQYF. The whole variable domain, remainder taken from reference TRBV13 and TRBJ2-3, is AAGVIQSPRHLIKEKRETATLKCYPIPRHDTVYWYQQGPGQDPQFLISFYEKMQSDKGSIPDRFSAQQFSDYHSELNMSSLELGDSALYFCASSSRGTYSTDTQYFGPGTRLTVL.

The chain carries TRBV6-1 and TRBJ1-5, with TRBD1 as a possible D gene (6 bases). V was pared by 3 bases and J by 1 base, with 10 bases between. The CDR3 has 15 amino acids. Looked up from germline, CDR1 is MNHNS and CDR2 is SASEGT. The CDR3, as DNA: TGTGCCAGCAGTGATAACAGGGCAAGCAATCAGCCCCAGCATTTT. It translates to CASSDNRASNQPQHF.

The gene calls are TRBV18 and TRBJ2-2; 8 bases match TRBD1. The CDR3 totals 15 residues. Germline CDR1 is KGHSH and CDR2 is LQKENI. With V trimmed by 3 bases and J by 4 bases, 4 bases remained unmatched. The CDR3, as DNA: TGTGCCAGCTCACCCGGGACAGGATCCACCGGGGAGCTGTTTTTT. It specifies CASSPGTGSTGELFF.

The chain carries TRBV3-1 (or the pseudogene TRBV3-2) and TRBJ1-1; D uncertain. Germline CDR1 and CDR2: LGHDT and YNNKEL (reference sequence). The CDR3 runs to 14 residues. Deletions cut 0 bases from V and 2 bases from J, with 7 bases between. The CDR3 DNA is TGTGCCAGCAGCCAAGATAACAAAAACACTGAAGCTTTCTTT. Translated: CASSQDNKNTEAFF.

This chain links TRBV7-9 with TRBJ2-3; the match to TRBD2 covers 8 bases. The CDR3 has 16 amino acids. Germline CDR1 is SEHNR and CDR2 is FQNEAQ (reference sequence). Losses at the gene ends were 5 bases for V and 1 base for J; bases not matched to a gene: 8. The DNA of the CDR3 is TGTGCCAGCAGCCCTCCCGGGACTAGAGGCACAGATACGCAGTATTTT. Its translation: CASSPPGTRGTDTQYF.

Comments on this clone: Mismatch with germline at one junction end may stem from a read error. Other DNA sequences in the sample encode the same CDR3. CDR3 sequence (DNA): TGTGCCAGTAGCTTAAGGGAGCGATGGGGCACAGATACGCAGTATTTT. It yields the protein CASSLRERWGTDTQYF. The chain recombines TRBV7-8 with TRBJ2-3; TRBD2 might be the D (5 bases). This CDR3 contains 16 residues. CDR1 is SGHVS and CDR2 is FQNEAQ in the germline V gene.

The J gene is TRBJ1-4, the V gene TRBV7-9; D remains unclear. The CDR3 is 15 amino acids. Between the trimmed V and J ends, which lost 0 bases and 7 bases, there was a span of 12 bases. Germline V lookup: CDR1 SEHNR, CDR2 FQNEAQ (reference sequence). The CDR3 loop reads CASSLAGRAREKLFF. The DNA of the CDR3 is TGTGCCAGCAGCTTAGCAGGGAGGGCTCGTGAAAAACTGTTTTTT.

The gene calls are TRBV27 and TRBJ2-5; D is possibly TRBD2 (6 bases). CDR3 size: 15 residues. V was shortened by 6 bases and J by 3 bases, with 17 bases between the two germline ends. Germline V gene sequence: CDR1 MNHEY, CDR2 SMNVEV (reference sequence). CDR3 DNA: TGTGCCAGCAGAAGGACCCCGGGAGCGAAAGAGACCCAGTACTTC. This codes for CASRRTPGAKETQYF.

This clone has only one observation. V usage is TRBV7-9 and J usage is TRBJ1-2, with TRBD1 matching over 10 bases. The CDR3 is 16 residues long. Germline V CDR1 and CDR2: SEHNR, FQNEAQ (reference sequence). With V trimmed by 0 bases and J by 8 bases, 9 bases remained unmatched. In DNA, the CDR3 is TGTGCCAGCAGCTTAGCGCTGGGACAGGGGCATGGAGGCTACACCTTC. Translation gives CASSLALGQGHGGYTF.

The chain employs TRBV3-1 (or the pseudogene TRBV3-2) and TRBJ2-5; 10 bases map to TRBD1. The germline CDR1 and CDR2 sequences are LGHDT and YNNKEL (reference sequence). V shed 4 bases, J shed 3 bases, and the junction held 5 bases outside the gene matches. The CDR3 consists of 15 residues. The chain's CDR3 is CASSLPGQGKETQYF. The CDR3 nucleotides are TGTGCCAGCAGCCTTCCGGGACAGGGGAAAGAGACCCAGTACTTC.

Written as DNA, the CDR3 is TGTGCCAGCAGCCCCAGCCTAGCGGGGGGAACCTACGAGCAGTACTTC. Translation: CASSPSLAGGTYEQYF. The chain combines TRBV7-9 with TRBJ2-7, with 11 positions matching TRBD2. V gave up 5 bases and J gave up 2 bases; unmatched junction bases: 8. The CDR3 contains 16 residues. CDR1 and CDR2 (germline): SEHNR, FQNEAQ (reference sequence).

This clone was picked up one time. This CDR3 reads CSVDPRGGEETQYF. The CDR3 nucleotides are TGCAGCGTTGACCCCCGTGGGGGGGAGGAGACCCAGTACTTC. The chain has TRBV29-1 and TRBJ2-5; 7 bases fit TRBD2. V lost 3 bases, J lost 5 bases, and 9 bases stayed unmatched. Germline loops: CDR1 SQVTM, CDR2 ANQGSEA. The CDR3 has 14 residues. Together with reference TRBV29-1 and TRBJ2-5, the CDR3 gives the full variable domain: SAVISQKPSRDICQRGTSLTIQCQVDSQVTMMFWYRQQPGQSLTLIATANQGSEATYESGFVIDKFPISRPNLTFSTLTVSNMSPEDSSIYLCSVDPRGGEETQYFGPGTRLLVL.

This rearrangement joins TRBV6-5 to TRBJ1-6; D is undetermined. The germline V gene encodes CDR1 MNHEY and CDR2 SVGAGI. V dropped 6 bases and J dropped 5 bases, with 11 bases sitting between them. The CDR3 contains 14 residues. The CDR3 nucleotides read TGTGCCAGCAGGGCGGGATCCGATAATTCACCCCTCCACTTT. It codes for CASRAGSDNSPLHF.

The V and J genes are TRBV18 and TRBJ2-1; 13 bases line up with TRBD2. The V and J ends lost 6 bases and 6 bases, in that order; junction bases with no gene match: 8. The CDR3 loop spans 16 amino acids. Per germline, CDR1 KGHSH and CDR2 LQKENI. In nucleotides, the CDR3 is TGTGCCAGCTCCCGCGGACTAGCGGGGGTATCCAATGAGCAGTTCTTC. This translates into CASSRGLAGVSNEQFF.

This sequence joins TRBV29-1 and TRBJ1-2; 8 nucleotides align to TRBD1. In germline, CDR1 is SQVTM, CDR2 ANQGSEA. V was pared by 6 bases and J by 3 bases, with 6 bases of the junction left unmatched. This CDR3 is 13 amino acids long. The CDR3 coding sequence is TGCAGCGTCTCAGGGGGCGCGGACTATGGCTACACCTTC. This encodes CSVSGGADYGYTF.

The genes are TRBV29-1 and TRBJ1-6; 8 bases align to TRBD1. The CDR3 covers 14 residues. CDR1 is SQVTM and CDR2 is ANQGSEA in the germline V gene. V shed 4 bases and J 5 bases; nucleotides not matched to a gene: 4. The CDR3, as DNA: TGCAGCGTTGGAGAGGACAGGGATAATTCACCCCTCCACTTT. Amino acid sequence: CSVGEDRDNSPLHF.

The chain joins TRBV10-1 to TRBJ1-5; D might be TRBD1 (5 bases). The length of the CDR3 is 14 residues. The V gene lost 0 bases and the J gene lost 3 bases, with 6 bases spanning the gap. Germline values: CDR1 WNHNN, CDR2 SYGVQD (reference sequence). The DNA for the CDR3 is TGCGCCAGCAGTGAGTCAGGGGTCAATCAGCCCCAGCATTTT. It specifies CASSESGVNQPQHF.

The CDR3 bases are TGTGCCAGCAGCGGGACTAGGGTCGGCAATGAGCAGTTCTTC. Its protein product is CASSGTRVGNEQFF. V and J are TRBV5-6 and TRBJ2-1; 8 bases map to TRBD2. Germline V lookup: CDR1 SGHDT, CDR2 YYEEEE. This CDR3 contains 14 residues. V was clipped by 4 bases and J by 6 bases; unmatched bases: 6.

The chain carries TRBV6-4 and TRBJ2-1, with 9 bases identical to TRBD1. The trim removed 5 bases at V and 4 bases at J, leaving 9 bases unmatched. Germline values: CDR1 MRHNA, CDR2 SNTAGT. The length of the CDR3 is 16 residues. Written as DNA, the CDR3 is TGTGCCAGCAGTAAGGAGAAGGGACAGGGTTACAATGAGCAGTTCTTC. It translates to CASSKEKGQGYNEQFF.

This clone was observed a few times. V is TRBV5-5 and J is TRBJ1-6; 9 nucleotides agree with TRBD1. The V segment lost 0 bases and the J segment 8 bases; nucleotides outside the gene matches: 3. From germline, CDR1 is SGHKS and CDR2 YYEKEE (reference sequence). This CDR3 contains 15 residues. CDR3 in DNA: TGTGCCAGCAGCTTGGAGGGACAGGGTTATTCACCCCTCCACTTT. It is translated as CASSLEGQGYSPLHF.